Given below is one TCR beta chain in context. Its antigen remains unidentified. The data originate from a study of shared clonotypes between healthy human individuals. The overall study: Per donor, CD8 memory used one plate, CD8 naive used two, CD4 memory used three and CD4 naive used three.

CDR3 length: 18 amino acids. CDR1 and CDR2 (germline): MDHEN, SYDVKM. Losses at the gene ends were 6 bases for V and 6 bases for J; bases not matched to a gene: 17. Data came from immunoSEQ multiplex PCR; TCRdb stores just in-frame clones and leaves some out. The data hold a few million clones, with 85% to 95% observed a single time. Study-level results: Sampling included only blood; tissue repertoires likely differ.

V gene TRBV28 combines with J gene TRBJ2-4; 10 bases are shared with TRBD2. The sequence was collected from a man between 18 and 35 years old in good health. Some clones in this sample may be carry-over from other donors' samples. The specimen sequenced was naive CD4+ T cells from PBMCs. Sample subset: CD45RA+ positively selected. CDR3 sequence: CASSSRPRASGSVNIQYF. The CDR3 region has the DNA TGTGCCAGCAGCTCCCGCCCGCGGGCTAGCGGGAGTGTAAACATTCAGTACTTC. Based on the CDR3 plus reference TRBV28 and TRBJ2-4, the full variable domain is DVKVTQSSRYLVKRTGEKVFLECVQDMDHENMFWYRQDPGLGLRLIYFSYDVKMKEKGDIPEGYSVSREKKERFSLILESASTNQTSMYLCASSSRPRASGSVNIQYFGAGTRLSVL.